Listed here are 21 T cell receptor beta chains from one sample, sequenced in a study of cytomegalovirus exposure and HLA in healthy donors. A multiplex PCR was run with 60 Vbeta primers and 13 Jbeta primers. TCRdb's copy holds only in-frame clones and misses some; the assay was immunoSEQ multiplex PCR. Among approximately 220,000 clones listed, 70% to 80% were seen once. Sample: PBMCs. The receptors were gathered from a man aged 40-49 years in good health and CMV-seronegative.

CDR3 region: CASLGTGGLDEQYF. Written as DNA, the CDR3 is TGTGCCAGCTTGGGGACAGGGGGCCTGGACGAGCAGTACTTC. The V call is TRBV6-1, the J call TRBJ2-7; 12 positions agree with TRBD1. This CDR3 region has 14 residues. Trimming cost V 8 bases and J 5 bases; bases outside gene matches: 7. Germline V gene data show CDR1 as MNHNS and CDR2 as SASEGT.

The chain combines TRBV27 with TRBJ1-1; D gene uncertain. V was trimmed by 4 bases and J by 0 bases, leaving 15 bases between them. In germline, CDR1 is MNHEY, CDR2 SMNVEV (reference sequence). This CDR3 comprises 16 residues. Here the CDR3 DNA reads TGTGCCAGCAGTTCTTTTCGAGGGAATATGAACACTGAAGCTTTCTTT. Translating gives CASSSFRGNMNTEAFF.

This clone was found a few times. This rearrangement joins TRBV9 to TRBJ2-7; a possible D gene is TRBD2 (5 bases). Per the germline V gene, CDR1 is SGDLS and CDR2 is YYNGEE. The CDR3 contains 15 residues. V was pared by 4 bases and J by 2 bases, with 16 bases between. As DNA, the CDR3 is TGTGCCAGCAGCCCTCGTGCCGGGAATGCCTACGAGCAGTACTTC. This encodes CASSPRAGNAYEQYF.

The chain joins TRBV7-3 to TRBJ2-7, with 9 nucleotides matching TRBD1. This CDR3 contains 13 residues. Trimming at V came to 8 bases and at J to 4 bases, leaving 6 bases not matched to a gene. Germline values: CDR1 SGHTA, CDR2 FQGTGA. In DNA, the CDR3 is TGTGCCAGCGACTCGGGGACAGGGTACGAGCAGTACTTC. This gives the protein CASDSGTGYEQYF.

The V and J genes are TRBV25-1 and TRBJ2-1; D may be TRBD2 (6 bases). V was shortened by 4 bases and J by 4 bases, with 17 bases between the two germline ends. The CDR3 extends over 16 amino acids. Germline loops: CDR1 MGHDK, CDR2 SYGVNS. The CDR3 bases are TGTGCCAGCAGTGCCGTTATAGCGGAGCCATACAATGAGCAGTTCTTC. This translates into CASSAVIAEPYNEQFF.

This rearrangement joins TRBV6-5 to TRBJ2-3; 8 positions match TRBD2. The germline V gene encodes CDR1 MNHEY and CDR2 SVGAGI. Germline trimming cut 6 bases from V and 0 bases from J; bases unmatched to any gene: 5. The CDR3 runs 15 residues. CDR3 sequence: CASSFSGASTDTQYF. The CDR3 nucleotides are TGTGCCAGCAGCTTTAGCGGGGCCAGCACAGATACGCAGTATTTT.

This chain uses TRBV20-1 with TRBJ1-1; D is ambiguous. CDR1 and CDR2 from the germline V gene are DFQATT and SNEGSKA (reference sequence). CDR3 length: 11 amino acids. The CDR3 region is CSANRNTEAFF. The CDR3 nucleotides read TGCAGCGCAAACAGGAACACTGAAGCTTTCTTT.

There are a few counts of this clone. The V gene is TRBV4-3, the J gene TRBJ1-4, with D perhaps TRBD1 (5 bases). Germline-derived CDR1 and CDR2 are LGHNA and YSLEER. CDR3 length equals 16 residues. V lost 0 bases and J lost 4, with 12 bases in between. As DNA, the CDR3 is TGCGCCAGCAGCCAAGATGGGCGACAGAGTAATGAAAAACTGTTTTTT. Its translation is CASSQDGRQSNEKLFF.

The V call is TRBV6-6, the J call TRBJ1-2; tentatively, D is TRBD1 (6 bases). Germline CDR1 and CDR2: MNHNY and SVGAGI (reference sequence). Deletions cut 6 bases from V and 8 bases from J, with 16 bases between. CDR3 length: 13 amino acids. The DNA of the CDR3 is TGTGCCAGCAGGACCACAGGGTGGTCGGGCTACACCTTC. Translated, it gives CASRTTGWSGYTF.

This clone was counted only a few times. The chain couples TRBV25-1 to TRBJ2-1, with 11 bases identical to TRBD2. The CDR3 extends over 15 amino acids. The ends lost 7 bases at V and 7 bases at J; junction bases unmatched: 9. Germline V lookup: CDR1 MGHDK, CDR2 SYGVNS. CDR3 in DNA: TGTGCCAGCATTCATCCGGGACTAGCGGTTAATGAGCAGTTCTTC. Encoded protein: CASIHPGLAVNEQFF. The full variable domain, completed using reference TRBV25-1 and TRBJ2-1, is EADIYQTPRYLVIGTGKKITLECSQTMGHDKMYWYQQDPGMELHLIHYSYGVNSTEKGDLSSESTVSRIRTEHFPLTLESARPSHTSQYLCASIHPGLAVNEQFFGPGTRLTVL.

This chain uses TRBV5-6 with TRBJ1-2; 8 positions match TRBD1. This CDR3 has 13 amino acids. V dropped 4 bases and J dropped 7; count of bases not matched to a gene: 6. From germline, CDR1 is SGHDT and CDR2 YYEEEE. CDR3 nucleotide sequence: TGTGCCAGCAGCCTGGACAGGGCGGGTGGCTACACCTTC. Protein: CASSLDRAGGYTF.

The chain recombines TRBV7-8 with TRBJ2-7; 12 bases align to TRBD2. The length of the CDR3 is 14 residues. The V segment lost 3 bases and the J segment 6 bases; nucleotides outside the gene matches: 3. Germline-derived CDR1 and CDR2 are SGHVS and FQNEAQ. The CDR3 here is CASSLGLAGAEQYF. CDR3 sequence (DNA): TGTGCCAGCAGCTTGGGACTAGCGGGTGCCGAGCAGTACTTC.

The J gene is TRBJ2-1, the V gene TRBV21-1; the DNA was not compared with TRBD2, the D call given in the table. TRBV21-1 is designated a pseudogene. The CDR3 has 14 amino acids. CDR3 bases: TGTGCCAGCAGCTGGCGCGGGACCTACAATGAGCAGTTCTTC. Translating gives CASSWRGTYNEQFF.

This clone was seen more than once but under ten times. CDR3 sequence (DNA): TGTGCCAGCAGTTACTCATCGGGAGGGAGGAACACCATATATTTT. The encoded protein is CASSYSSGGRNTIYF. The chain joins TRBV6-5 to TRBJ1-3; D is uncertain. Germline CDR1 and CDR2: MNHEY and SVGAGI. CDR3 length: 15 residues. The V gene lost 0 bases and the J gene lost 7 bases, with 13 bases spanning the gap.

CDR3 sequence reads: CASSEYSTSNYGYTF. CDR3 DNA: TGTGCCAGCAGCGAATACAGTACTTCTAACTATGGCTACACCTTC. The rearrangement links TRBV7-9 to TRBJ1-2; no reliable D call. The CDR3 is 15 amino acids. V was cut by 5 bases and J by 0 bases, with 13 bases left in between. Germline V gene sequence: CDR1 SEHNR, CDR2 FQNEAQ (reference sequence).

This chain's CDR3 is CASSVAAGKSYEQYF. The DNA of the CDR3 is TGTGCCAGCAGCGTAGCCGCCGGGAAGTCCTACGAGCAGTACTTC. The chain is built from TRBV9 and TRBJ2-7, with D perhaps matching TRBD2 (5 bases). Trimming pared 0 bases from V and 1 base from J, leaving 11 bases between. This CDR3 spans 15 amino acids. CDR1 and CDR2 from the germline V gene are SGDLS and YYNGEE. The full variable domain, its missing parts supplied by reference TRBV9 and TRBJ2-7, is DSGVTQTPKHLITATGQRVTLRCSPRSGDLSVYWYQQSLDQGLQFLIQYYNGEERAKGNILERFSAQQFPDLHSELNLSSLELGDSALYFCASSVAAGKSYEQYFGPGTRLTVT.

The V call is TRBV14, the J call TRBJ2-7; D possibly corresponds to TRBD2 (6 bases). The CDR3 totals 13 residues. Between the trimmed V and J ends, which lost 6 bases and 2 bases, there was a span of 11 bases. Germline CDR1 is SGHDN and CDR2 is FVKESK. The CDR3 DNA reads TGTGCCAGCAGAGGGACTGCGACCTACGAGCAGTACTTC. This translates into CASRGTATYEQYF.

The genes are TRBV9 and TRBJ2-7, with D maybe TRBD1 (6 bases). The V gene lost 3 bases and the J gene lost 6 bases, with 13 bases spanning the gap. CDR3 size: 13 residues. Germline V CDR1 and CDR2: SGDLS, YYNGEE. In nucleotides, the CDR3 is TGTGCCAGCAGCGACCTACAGGGTGGCGAGCAGTACTTC. Its protein is CASSDLQGGEQYF.

This rearrangement joins TRBV6-5 to TRBJ2-7; a weak D match, TRBD2 (5 bases). Germline lookup yields CDR1 MNHEY and CDR2 SVGAGI. V was cut by 6 bases and J by 7 bases, with 13 bases left in between. This CDR3 is built from 12 residues. This chain's CDR3 is CASREGRGEQYF. The CDR3 region has the DNA TGTGCCAGCAGGGAAGGGCGAGGGGAGCAGTACTTC.

This chain joins TRBV7-9 and TRBJ1-4; 7 bases fit TRBD1. Germline V gene data show CDR1 as SEHNR and CDR2 as FQNEAQ (reference sequence). Trimming at V came to 3 bases and at J to 7 bases, leaving 5 bases not matched to a gene. This CDR3 is built from 14 residues. CDR3 amino acids: CASSLIGQAEKLFF. The CDR3 region has the DNA TGTGCCAGCAGCTTGATAGGACAGGCTGAAAAACTGTTTTTT. The whole variable domain, filled in from reference TRBV7-9 and TRBJ1-4, reads DTGVSQNPRHKITKRGQNVTFRCDPISEHNRLYWYRQTLGQGPEFLTYFQNEAQLEKSRLLSDRFSAERPKGSFSTLEIQRTEQGDSAMYLCASSLIGQAEKLFFGSGTQLSVL.

This clone occurred once. The junction departs from the called germline gene at one end, perhaps through a read error. The chain uses TRBV2 and TRBJ2-1, with TRBD2 matching 8 bases. This CDR3 contains 13 residues. The germline CDR1 and CDR2 sequences are SNHLY and FYNNEI. CDR3 in amino acids: CASSERVAGIRIF. The CDR3 DNA sequence: TGTGCCAGCAGTGAACGGGTAGCGGGAATTCGGATCTTC.